This TCR beta chain was sequenced during a study of beta chain features in type 1 diabetes. Overall study: Sorted cells from all samples, numbering 100 million to 120 million, were examined. Findings and limits, study-wide: HLA influence on TCRB rearrangement stayed unresolved here. In all four CD4+ subsets, TCRB CDR3 length was significantly, moderately reduced in type 1 diabetes.

Expressed TCRB transcripts were sequenced because the isolated RNA had all been reverse transcribed beforehand. Naive, central memory and regulatory T cell samples averaged around 3.5 million immunoSEQ reads each. Sequencing was performed with immunoSEQ multiplex PCR; in TCRdb, only in-frame clones are kept and a portion is missing. In the table there are hundreds of thousands of clones, roughly an eighth of which are singletons. Cells sorted by CD45RO/CCR7/CD25/CD127/CD95/CD27 comprised CD4+ naive, central memory, regulatory and stem cell-like memory cells. V lost 2 bases and J lost 2, with 15 bases in between. Germline loops: CDR1 MNHEY, CDR2 SMNVEV (reference sequence). The CDR3 consists of 16 residues. Concerning this clone: Its antigen remains unknown.

The receptor was derived from a man aged 18 to 29 with type 1 diabetes. The rearrangement joins TRBV27 to TRBJ1-1, with D maybe TRBD1 (5 bases). Sample: naive CD4+ T cells from blood. This CDR3 reads CASSLQGIVGNTEAFF. CDR3 nucleotides: TGTGCCAGCAGTTTACAGGGAATCGTCGGTAACACTGAAGCTTTCTTT.